The sample holds one count of the clone carrying this T cell receptor (beta chain). The CDR3 is made up of 13 amino acids. Germline V gene data show CDR1 as MDHEN and CDR2 as SYDVKM. V lost 7 bases, J lost 3 bases, and 3 bases stayed unmatched. These data are taken from a study of blood T cell repertoires in COVID-19. The wider study: Collection of acute and convalescent COVID-19 samples took place in the United States, Italy and Spain. T cells, B-cell-depleted T cells, or PBMCs provided the cDNA or gDNA that served as material.

Sequencing used immunoSEQ multiplex PCR; TCRdb keeps in-frame clones, though not all of them. Here the sample spans about 190,000 clones, around four fifths being singletons. The sequenced sample consisted of peripheral blood. The sequence was collected from a human donor in a cohort sampled during active COVID-19. This chain links TRBV28 with TRBJ2-7; 10 bases align to TRBD2. The CDR3, as DNA: TGTGCCAGCAACCTAGCGGGAGTCTACGAGCAGTACTTC. It codes for CASNLAGVYEQYF.